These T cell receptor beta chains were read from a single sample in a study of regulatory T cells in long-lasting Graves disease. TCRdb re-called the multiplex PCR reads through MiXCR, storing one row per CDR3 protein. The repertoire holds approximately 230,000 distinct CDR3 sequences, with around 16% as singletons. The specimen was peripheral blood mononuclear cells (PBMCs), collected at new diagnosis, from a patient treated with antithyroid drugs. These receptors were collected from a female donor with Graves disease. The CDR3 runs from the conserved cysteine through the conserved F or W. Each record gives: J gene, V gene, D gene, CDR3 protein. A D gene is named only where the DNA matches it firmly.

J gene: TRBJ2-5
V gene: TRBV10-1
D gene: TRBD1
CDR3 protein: CASSALDRGHETQYF

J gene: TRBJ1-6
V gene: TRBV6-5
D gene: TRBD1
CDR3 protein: CASSYSKQGANSPLHF

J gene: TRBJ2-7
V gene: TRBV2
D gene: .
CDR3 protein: CASSGRVQYF

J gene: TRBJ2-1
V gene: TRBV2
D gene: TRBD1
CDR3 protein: CASSVDRGNEQFF

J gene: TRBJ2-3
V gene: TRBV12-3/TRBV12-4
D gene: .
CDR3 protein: CASSPLTGSRDTQYF

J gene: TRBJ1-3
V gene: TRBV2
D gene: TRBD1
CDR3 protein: CASSSTGAGNTIYF

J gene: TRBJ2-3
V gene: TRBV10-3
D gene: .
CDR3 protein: CAISERHTSTDTQYF

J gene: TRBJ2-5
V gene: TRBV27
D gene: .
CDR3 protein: CASSPGAGLQETQYF

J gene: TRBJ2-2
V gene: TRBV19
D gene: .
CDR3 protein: CASSTGGGELFF

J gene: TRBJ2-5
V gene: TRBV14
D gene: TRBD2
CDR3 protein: CASSRGTSGRGETQYF

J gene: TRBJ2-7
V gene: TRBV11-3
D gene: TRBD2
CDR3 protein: CASSLISGSSYEQYF

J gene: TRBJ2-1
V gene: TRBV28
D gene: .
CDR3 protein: CASSLGSSSYNEQFF

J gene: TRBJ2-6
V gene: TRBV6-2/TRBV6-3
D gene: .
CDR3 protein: CASRRASSGANVLTF

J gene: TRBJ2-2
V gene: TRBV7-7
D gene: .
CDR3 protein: CASSFTNTGELFF

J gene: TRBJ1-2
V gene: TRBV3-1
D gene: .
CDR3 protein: CASSQSLGLYGYTF

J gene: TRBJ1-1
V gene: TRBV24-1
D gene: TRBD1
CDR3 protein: CATSFPGQGNTEAFF

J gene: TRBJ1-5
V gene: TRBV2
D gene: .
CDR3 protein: CACSYGQGSGNQPQHF

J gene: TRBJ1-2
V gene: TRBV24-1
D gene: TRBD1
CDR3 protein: CATSDPGGYGYTF

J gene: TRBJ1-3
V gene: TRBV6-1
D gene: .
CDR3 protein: CATKAKTTGNTIYF

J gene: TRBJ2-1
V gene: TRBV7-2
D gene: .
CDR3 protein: CASSLATGWETQHF

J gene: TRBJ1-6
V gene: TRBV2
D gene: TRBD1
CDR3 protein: CASSMGQGLGRDSPLHF